The clone carrying this TCR beta chain was observed at least ten times. Its cognate antigen is unknown. The TCRbeta library was prepared with unique molecular identifiers. TCRdb analysed the PCR reads with MiXCR anew, one entry per CDR3 protein. The data hold about 200,000 distinct CDR3 sequences, with roughly 6.3% observed a single time. The germline V and J ends were trimmed by 6 bases and 0 bases, with 12 bases remaining between them. This CDR3 is 15 amino acids long. Germline CDR1 MDHEN, CDR2 SYDVKM. This record belongs to a study of T-cell reconstitution after alpha-beta-depleted transplantation in children. Study-level points and caveats: Diversity of TCRbeta at day 60 was high in some patients, arising from surviving recipient T cells and thymic progenitors. At the one-year point after transplant, T-cell counts and TCRbeta diversity were found to come mostly from T cells that had been newly produced. Several hundred expanded graft clones reportedly supplied alpha-beta T cells about two months after transplant.

The receptor's source is a girl younger than two with combined immunodeficiency, due to receive a stem cell transplant. V usage is TRBV28 and J usage is TRBJ2-1; D is unclear. Material: PBMCs, obtained before TCRalphabeta/CD19-depleted stem cell transplant. The CDR3: CASSRVADSYNEQFF. CDR3 nucleotide sequence: TGTGCCAGCAGCCGGGTGGCAGACTCCTACAATGAGCAGTTCTTC.